Given below is one T cell receptor (beta chain) in context. It lacks a known antigen. Base qualities are missing; no much larger clone stands one base away. The data are from a study of blood T cell repertoires in COVID-19 (TCRdb year 2020). Regarding the research as a whole: Samples covering the acute and convalescent phases of COVID-19 were provided by collaborators in the United States, Italy and Spain. Deeply sampled blood TCRbeta repertoires from subjects exposed to, actively infected with, or recovered from COVID-19 were included in the dataset. The samples were drawn from the first 160 participants of the ongoing ImmuneRACE study and from 1,254 subjects provided by 6 global collaborators. The material from the prospective study consisted of cDNA or gDNA derived from T cells, B-cell-depleted T cells, or PBMCs. Where available, HLA class I and class II types were obtained from metadata supplied by the sample provider rather than from assay-based typing. Nearly every sample came with metadata listing a de-identified subject ID, COVID-19 status, age in years and sex. The repertoires were released in a freely available public database meant as a resource for research on the immune response to SARS-CoV-2.

V loses 7 bases, J loses 2 bases, and the germline ends lie 10 bases apart. The CDR3 holds 13 amino acids from the cysteine to the phenylalanine. The read is trimmed to its CDR3 DNA, 39 bases read in frame from base 1. Via the germline V gene, CDR1 is SNHLY and CDR2 FYNNEI. TCRbeta CDR3 regions were amplified from genomic DNA by means of the immunoSEQ Assay, a bias-controlled multiplex PCR. Under the source paper's analysis protocol: Nucleated cell counts per sample were estimated from amplification of reference gene primers within the assay. To quantify the absolute abundance of each unique TCRbeta CDR3 rearrangement, sequence reads were collapsed and filtered. For each sample, productive Simpson clonality was calculated as the square root of Simpson's diversity index over productive rearrangements. The table was pulled from immuneACCESS by TCRdb, which kept in-frame rearrangements only. Such tables lose some clones; where checked, under half of the loss comes from unresolved V genes, and the rest has no known cause. That table is the source of V, J and clone size, and D and trimming were worked out from the DNA. For this sample there are about 180,000 clones; about 86% appear just once. The ten largest clones capture more than 7.5% of the sample.

Broad study findings and their caveats: How much clinical and demographic metadata was included differed by source and by participant, and the metadata was provided uncurated.

Whole blood was collected in K2EDTA tubes by collaborating institutions according to the institutions' own protocols. Collaborator samples were shipped for TCRbeta analysis as frozen whole blood, isolated PBMCs, or DNA extracted from either sample type. The TCR was taken from a man aged 50-60 years with active or convalescent COVID-19. The rearrangement combines TRBV2 with TRBJ2-3, with a weak D call of TRBD2 (6 bases match). Sequencing was performed on peripheral blood. The CDR3 reads CASTGLSTDTQYF. The DNA sequence follows: TGTGCCAGCACGGGACTTTCCACAGATACGCAGTATTTT.